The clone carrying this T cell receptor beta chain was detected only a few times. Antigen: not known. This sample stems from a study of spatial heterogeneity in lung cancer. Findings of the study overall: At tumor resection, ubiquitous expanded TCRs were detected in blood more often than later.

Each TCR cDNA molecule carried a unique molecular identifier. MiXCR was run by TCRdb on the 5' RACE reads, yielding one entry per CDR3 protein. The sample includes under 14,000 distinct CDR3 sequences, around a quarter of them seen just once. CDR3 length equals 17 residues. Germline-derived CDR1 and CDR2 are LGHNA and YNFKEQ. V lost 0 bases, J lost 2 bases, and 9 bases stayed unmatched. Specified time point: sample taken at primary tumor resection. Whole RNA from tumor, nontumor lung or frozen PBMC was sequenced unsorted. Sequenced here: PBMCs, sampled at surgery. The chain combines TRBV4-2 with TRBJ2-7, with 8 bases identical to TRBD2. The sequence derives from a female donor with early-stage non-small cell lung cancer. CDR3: CASSQEGPSGSTYEQYF. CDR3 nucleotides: TGTGCCAGCAGCCAAGAGGGCCCGAGCGGGAGTACCTACGAGCAGTACTTC.